These 21 T cell receptor beta chains were sequenced from one sample in a study of T cell changes during pregnancy in multiple sclerosis. The assay was immunoSEQ multiplex PCR, and TCRdb's table has in-frame clones only and misses some. Among approximately 18,000 clones listed, 80% to 90% were seen once. The specimen was CD8+ T cells from peripheral blood mononuclear cells, collected in the second trimester of pregnancy. The receptors here all came from a female donor in good health, enrolled as a control in a pregnancy study.

This rearrangement joins TRBV5-4 to TRBJ2-7; 11 bases line up with TRBD1. Germline V gives CDR1 SGHNT, CDR2 YYREEE (reference sequence). CDR3 length equals 15 residues. J gave up 5 bases and V 4 bases, and 8 bases lay outside the gene matches. Here the CDR3 reads CASSTGQGAMNEQYF. Written as DNA, the CDR3 is TGTGCCAGCAGCACCGGACAGGGGGCGATGAACGAGCAGTACTTC.

This chain joins TRBV19 and TRBJ1-2; 9 nucleotides line up with TRBD1. Germline CDR1 LNHDA, CDR2 SQIVND (reference sequence). J gave up 2 bases and V 3 bases, and 1 base lay outside the gene matches. This CDR3 region has 14 residues. CDR3: CASSIGTGNYGYTF. In nucleotides, the CDR3 is TGTGCCAGTAGTATCGGGACAGGGAACTATGGCTACACCTTC.

V and J are TRBV7-9 and TRBJ1-1, with 7 bases aligning to TRBD1. The CDR3 is 16 amino acids. Germline-derived CDR1 and CDR2 are SEHNR and FQNEAQ (reference sequence). With V trimmed by 5 bases and J by 0 bases, 9 bases remained unmatched. This CDR3 reads CASSRLIGGMNTEAFF. The CDR3 bases are TGTGCCAGCAGCCGCCTGATAGGGGGCATGAACACTGAAGCTTTCTTT. Looking up the rest from reference TRBV7-9 and TRBJ1-1 gives the full variable domain: DTGVSQNPRHKITKRGQNVTFRCDPISEHNRLYWYRQTLGQGPEFLTYFQNEAQLEKSRLLSDRFSAERPKGSFSTLEIQRTEQGDSAMYLCASSRLIGGMNTEAFFGQGTRLTVV.

J is TRBJ2-1 and V is TRBV7-3, with TRBD2 identical over 14 bases. Germline assignment: CDR1 SGHTA and CDR2 FQGTGA. This CDR3 spans 16 amino acids. J was trimmed by 7 bases and V by 2 bases; bases with no gene match: 4. CDR3 sequence: CASSLEGLAGENEQFF. CDR3 in DNA: TGTGCCAGCAGCTTAGAGGGACTAGCGGGGGAAAATGAGCAGTTCTTC.

The chain links TRBV28 to TRBJ1-5; D gene uncertain. CDR1 and CDR2 from the germline V gene are MDHEN and SYDVKM. The V end was cut by 11 bases, the J end by 2 bases, with 10 bases between. The CDR3 runs 12 residues. CDR3 residues: CAATPGNQPQHF. Here the CDR3 DNA reads TGTGCCGCCACTCCGGGCAATCAGCCCCAGCATTTT.

The V gene is TRBV11-2, the J gene TRBJ2-1, with TRBD2 as a possible D gene (5 bases). V was trimmed by 1 base and J by 9 bases, leaving 10 bases between them. This CDR3 is built from 13 residues. Germline V gives CDR1 SGHAT, CDR2 FQNNGV. In nucleotides, the CDR3 is TGTGCCAGCAGCTTAGCCGGGGTGAGTGAGCAGTTCTTC. Amino acids: CASSLAGVSEQFF.

The V gene is TRBV15, the J gene TRBJ2-5; a weak D match, TRBD2 (5 bases). The CDR3 contains 16 residues. Trimming pared 3 bases from V and 5 bases from J, leaving 19 bases between. Germline V gene lookup returns CDR1 LNHNV and CDR2 YYDKDF (reference sequence). The CDR3 nucleotides are TGTGCCACCAGCAGGAGGGCCGCCTGGGCCCGGGAGACCCAGTACTTC. This gives the protein CATSRRAAWARETQYF.

The rearrangement joins TRBV27 to TRBJ2-1; D may be TRBD1 (7 bases). The V gene's germline CDR1 is MNHEY and CDR2 SMNVEV (reference sequence). This CDR3 has 16 amino acids. V lost 5 bases to trimming and J lost 4 bases, with 18 bases between them. The CDR3 coding sequence is TGTGCCAGCAGTACTCAGGGGGGTCTATCTTACAATGAGCAGTTCTTC. This sequence encodes CASSTQGGLSYNEQFF.

This chain joins TRBV4-1 and TRBJ1-5; 7 bases map to TRBD1. Germline CDR1 reads MGHRA; CDR2 reads YSYEKL. This CDR3 region has 17 residues. Unmatched junction bases numbered 12, after V lost 4 bases and J lost 3 bases. The DNA for the CDR3 is TGCGCCAGCAGCCTCAGGTCAGGCGGGACAGACAATCAGCCCCAGCATTTT. Protein: CASSLRSGGTDNQPQHF.

The V and J genes are TRBV4-2 and TRBJ2-1, with D possibly matching TRBD2 (5 bases). This CDR3 contains 11 residues. CDR1 and CDR2 from the germline V gene are LGHNA and YNFKEQ. The V and J ends lost 8 bases and 6 bases respectively, with 8 bases between them. The CDR3 loop is CASRGGNEQFF. As DNA, the CDR3 is TGTGCCAGCCGTGGAGGCAATGAGCAGTTCTTC.

This clone has more than one count but fewer than ten. The CDR3 DNA reads as TGTGCCAGCAGTCGAACCGCCCCGGGACAGGGGGGCCAACACTTCCTCAATGAGCAGTTCTTC. Translation: CASSRTAPGQGGQHFLNEQFF. The rearrangement links TRBV7-3 to TRBJ2-1; 11 bases match TRBD1. The CDR3 is 21 amino acids. Trimming at V came to 6 bases and at J to 6 bases, leaving 25 bases not matched to a gene. CDR1 SGHTA and CDR2 FQGTGA come from the germline V gene.

The chain links TRBV4-3 to TRBJ1-5, with D possibly matching TRBD1 (5 bases). This CDR3 region has 14 residues. From germline, CDR1 is LGHNA and CDR2 YSLEER. V lost 0 bases, J lost 7 bases, and 10 bases lay in between. CDR3 in DNA: TGCGCCAGCAGCCAAGACAGTCGGGGGCAGCCCCAGCATTTT. The encoded protein is CASSQDSRGQPQHF.

The chain employs TRBV18 and TRBJ1-6, with TRBD1 matching 7 bases. After removal of 9 bases from V and 1 base from J, the junction contained 18 bases not matched to a gene. The CDR3 runs 19 residues. Germline assignment: CDR1 KGHSH and CDR2 LQKENI. The DNA for the CDR3 is TGTGCCAGGCATCAAGGGGGCTTTGGTGGAGAGTCCTATAATTCACCCCTCCACTTT. It specifies CARHQGGFGGESYNSPLHF.

The CDR3 coding sequence is TGTGCCAGCAGTAATCAGGGATGGGGTTTCTTC. Translation: CASSNQGWGFF. This chain connects TRBV25-1 to TRBJ2-1, with D possibly matching TRBD1 (5 bases). Trimming removed 5 bases from V and 16 bases from J, with 15 bases in between. The CDR3 is made up of 11 amino acids. Germline CDR1 reads MGHDK; CDR2 reads SYGVNS.

CDR3 nucleotide sequence: TGCGCCAGCAGCCAAGAGGGGGAGGAGGGAGGTGCTTTCTTT. Encoded protein: CASSQEGEEGGAFF. The rearrangement uses TRBV4-1 and TRBJ1-1; possible D gene TRBD1, 5 bases. Germline V lookup: CDR1 MGHRA, CDR2 YSYEKL. Between the trimmed V and J ends, which lost 0 bases and 11 bases, there was a span of 16 bases. The CDR3 spans 14 residues.

Regarding this clone: This CDR3 is also generated by other DNA sequences in the sample. The chain uses TRBV25-1 and TRBJ2-5; D is perhaps TRBD2 (7 bases). Looked up from germline, CDR1 is MGHDK and CDR2 is SYGVNS. The CDR3 is 14 amino acids. Trimming pared 3 bases from V and 5 bases from J, leaving 13 bases between. The CDR3 DNA sequence: TGTGCCAGCAGTGATGAAGGGGGAGGGGAGACCCAGTACTTC. It yields the protein CASSDEGGGETQYF.

The rearrangement uses TRBV9 and TRBJ2-1; 7 positions match TRBD2. In germline, CDR1 is SGDLS, CDR2 YYNGEE. The CDR3 spans 16 residues. V gave up 4 bases and J gave up 3 bases; unmatched junction bases: 10. CDR3 sequence: CASSPRGDLNYNEQFF. In nucleotides, the CDR3 is TGTGCCAGCAGCCCCCGGGGGGACTTAAACTACAATGAGCAGTTCTTC.

J is TRBJ1-5 and V is TRBV27; unclear D gene. Trimming took off 0 bases at V and 0 bases at J, with 3 bases between the two ends. CDR1 MNHEY and CDR2 SMNVEV come from the germline V gene (reference sequence). This CDR3 has 14 amino acids. CDR3 sequence: CASSLSGSNQPQHF. The CDR3 coding sequence is TGTGCCAGCAGTTTATCCGGTAGCAATCAGCCCCAGCATTTT.

The count of this clone is one. The chain has TRBV4-2 and TRBJ2-5, with D maybe TRBD2 (5 bases). Trimming removed 0 bases at V and 2 bases at J, with 13 bases between. The CDR3 runs to 16 residues. Per germline, CDR1 LGHNA and CDR2 YNFKEQ. Here the CDR3 reads CASSQDGLAWQETQYF. The CDR3 bases are TGTGCCAGCAGCCAAGACGGCCTAGCTTGGCAAGAGACCCAGTACTTC.

In this sample, this clone turned up a few times. Other DNA sequences in this specimen translate into the identical CDR3. The chain recombines TRBV7-9 with TRBJ2-7, with 7 bases fitting TRBD1. The germline V gene encodes CDR1 SEHNR and CDR2 FQNEAQ (reference sequence). J was trimmed by 4 bases and V by 5 bases; bases with no gene match: 2. This CDR3 contains 12 residues. CDR3 region: CASSPTGYEQYF. The CDR3 bases are TGTGCCAGCAGCCCGACAGGGTACGAGCAGTACTTC. The full variable domain, in which reference TRBV7-9 and TRBJ2-7 provide the parts outside the CDR3, is DTGVSQNPRHKITKRGQNVTFRCDPISEHNRLYWYRQTLGQGPEFLTYFQNEAQLEKSRLLSDRFSAERPKGSFSTLEIQRTEQGDSAMYLCASSPTGYEQYFGPGTRLTVT.

This chain links TRBV25-1 with TRBJ2-2; D possibly corresponds to TRBD2 (5 bases). The CDR3 spans 15 residues. The germline V and J ends were trimmed by 4 bases and 4 bases, with 13 bases remaining between them. In germline, CDR1 is MGHDK, CDR2 SYGVNS. The CDR3 region is CASSVGSVSTGELFF. The CDR3 coding sequence is TGTGCCAGCAGTGTAGGGAGCGTTTCCACCGGGGAGCTGTTTTTT. The variable domain in full, completed from reference TRBV25-1 and TRBJ2-2, reads EADIYQTPRYLVIGTGKKITLECSQTMGHDKMYWYQQDPGMELHLIHYSYGVNSTEKGDLSSESTVSRIRTEHFPLTLESARPSHTSQYLCASSVGSVSTGELFFGEGSRLTVL.